This TCR beta chain was sequenced in a study of T-cell memory formation after mild COVID-19. This clonotype was seen only once. Trimming left V 5 bases short and J 6 bases short, with 7 bases between. CDR3 length: 11 amino acids. One entry per CDR3 protein, called by TCRdb with MiXCR from the 5' RACE reads. The sample lists roughly 500,000 distinct CDR3 sequences; approximately 20% were seen once. The V call is TRBV12-3 or TRBV12-4, the J call TRBJ1-1; D ambiguous. The source is an adult woman who had mild COVID-19 (a few samples of this study predate the infection). Cell type and time point are not known. The material sequenced was PBMCs or a T cell subset sorted from them (not recorded which). CDR3 protein: CASSAPAEAFF. CDR3 nucleotides: TGTGCCAGCAGTGCCCCCGCTGAAGCTTTCTTT.